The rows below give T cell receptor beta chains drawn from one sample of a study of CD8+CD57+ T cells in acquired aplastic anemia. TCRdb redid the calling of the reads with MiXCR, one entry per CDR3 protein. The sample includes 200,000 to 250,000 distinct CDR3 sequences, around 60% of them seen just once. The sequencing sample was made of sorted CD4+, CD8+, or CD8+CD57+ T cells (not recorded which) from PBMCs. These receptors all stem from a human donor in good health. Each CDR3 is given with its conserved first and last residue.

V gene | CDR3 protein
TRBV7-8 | CASSLGGTPEQGAFF
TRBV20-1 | CSALVGEGRSNQPQHF
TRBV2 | CASSDLRGYETQYF
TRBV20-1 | CSARDPRGNTGELFF
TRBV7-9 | CASSSTLYTQYF
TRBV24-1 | CATSDPPQPQHF
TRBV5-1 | CASSLETGGDQPQHF
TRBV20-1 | CSAREGVFGLAGGTNQETQYF
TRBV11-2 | CASSLVWGSNQPQHF
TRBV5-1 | CASIAAAGGPGEQFF
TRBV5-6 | CASSLSGSLTEADTQYF
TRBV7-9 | CASSSRGIEQYF
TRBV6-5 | CASSLAGLTDTQYF
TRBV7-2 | CASSSNPGEKLFF
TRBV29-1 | CSAQQGVYGYTF
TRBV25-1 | CASSHLSHLRGFNEQFF
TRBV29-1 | CSVEIWRNYGYTF
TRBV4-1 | CASSQDLVEQYF
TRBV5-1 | CASYRDTQETQYF
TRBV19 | CATHGTGGAEAFF
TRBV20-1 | CSARPGTGWSETQYF
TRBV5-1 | CASSSPLDVGELFF
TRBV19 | CASSIGQLNEQFF